This T cell receptor (beta chain) was sequenced for a study of shared clonotypes between healthy human individuals. Study at large: Aged between 18 and 49, the donors were two women and a few men. Three CD4 naive, three CD4 memory, two CD8 naive and one CD8 memory plate were used per donor. Study-wide results and limits: Donors were few, which limited the genetic and exposure-history diversity represented.

This clone was seen more than once but under ten times. As yet, its antigen is unknown. The healthy adult donors were HIV-negative and reported no recent acute infections or vaccinations. Using immunoSEQ multiplex PCR, the repertoire was profiled, and TCRdb retains in-frame clones only, with some absent. The sample carries approximately 2,300,000 clones, 92% recorded once. This TCR derives from a man between 18 and 29 years old in good health. Some clones in this sample may be carry-over from other donors' samples. Sequencing was done on a sample of naive CD4+ T cells from PBMCs. The subset here: CD45RA+ positively selected.

The CDR3 region is CAWTGQGNTEAFF. CDR3 nucleotide sequence: TGTGCCTGGACGGGACAGGGTAACACTGAAGCTTTCTTT. The V gene is TRBV30, the J gene TRBJ1-1, with 9 bases aligning to TRBD1. V dropped 4 bases and J dropped 2; count of bases not matched to a gene: 2. This CDR3 is built from 13 residues. The V gene's germline CDR1 is GTSNPN and CDR2 SVGIG (reference sequence).